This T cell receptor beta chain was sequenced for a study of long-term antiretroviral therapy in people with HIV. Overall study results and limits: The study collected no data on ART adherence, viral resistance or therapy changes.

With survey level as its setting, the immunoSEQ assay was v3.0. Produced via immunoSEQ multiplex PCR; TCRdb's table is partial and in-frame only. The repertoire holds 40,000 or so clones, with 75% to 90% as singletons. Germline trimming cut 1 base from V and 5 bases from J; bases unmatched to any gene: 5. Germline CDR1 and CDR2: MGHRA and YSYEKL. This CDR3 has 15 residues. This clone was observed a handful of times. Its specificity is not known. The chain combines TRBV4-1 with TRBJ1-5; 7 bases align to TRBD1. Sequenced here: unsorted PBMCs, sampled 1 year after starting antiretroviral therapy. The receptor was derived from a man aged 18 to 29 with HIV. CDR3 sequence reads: CASSQGQGRDQPQHF. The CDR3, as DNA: TGCGCCAGCAGCCAAGGACAGGGTAGAGATCAGCCCCAGCATTTT.